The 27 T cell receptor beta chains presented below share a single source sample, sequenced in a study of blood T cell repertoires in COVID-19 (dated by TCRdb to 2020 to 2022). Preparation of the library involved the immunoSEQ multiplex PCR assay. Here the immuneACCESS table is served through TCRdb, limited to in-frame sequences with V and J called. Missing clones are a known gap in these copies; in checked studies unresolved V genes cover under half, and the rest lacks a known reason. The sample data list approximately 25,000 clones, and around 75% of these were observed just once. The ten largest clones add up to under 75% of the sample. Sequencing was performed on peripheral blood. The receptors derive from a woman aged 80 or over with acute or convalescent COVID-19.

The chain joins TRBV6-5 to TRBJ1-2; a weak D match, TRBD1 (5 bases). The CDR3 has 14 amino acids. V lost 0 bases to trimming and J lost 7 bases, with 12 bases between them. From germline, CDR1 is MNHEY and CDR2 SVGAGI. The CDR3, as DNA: TGTGCCAGCAGTTACTCGGCGGGGCCTCTTGGCTACACCTTC. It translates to CASSYSAGPLGYTF.

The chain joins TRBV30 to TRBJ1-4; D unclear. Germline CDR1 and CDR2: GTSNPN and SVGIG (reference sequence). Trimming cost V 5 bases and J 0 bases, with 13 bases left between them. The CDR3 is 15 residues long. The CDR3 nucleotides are TGTGCCTGGGCCGGACCGGAGGCAACTAATGAAAAACTGTTTTTT. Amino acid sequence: CAWAGPEATNEKLFF.

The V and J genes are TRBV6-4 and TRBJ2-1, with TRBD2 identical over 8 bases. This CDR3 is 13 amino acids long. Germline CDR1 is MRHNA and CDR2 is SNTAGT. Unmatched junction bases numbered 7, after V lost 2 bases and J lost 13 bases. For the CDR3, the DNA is TGTGCCAGCAGTGACGGGCGGGGGGACCCCCAGTTCTTC. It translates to CASSDGRGDPQFF.

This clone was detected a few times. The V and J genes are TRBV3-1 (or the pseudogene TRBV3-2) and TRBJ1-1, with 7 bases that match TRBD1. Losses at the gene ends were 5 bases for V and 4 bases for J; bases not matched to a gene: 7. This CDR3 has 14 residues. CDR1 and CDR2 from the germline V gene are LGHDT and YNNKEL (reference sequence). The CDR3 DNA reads TGTGCCAGCAGCGGAGTAGGGGGCGGCACTGAAGCTTTCTTT. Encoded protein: CASSGVGGGTEAFF.

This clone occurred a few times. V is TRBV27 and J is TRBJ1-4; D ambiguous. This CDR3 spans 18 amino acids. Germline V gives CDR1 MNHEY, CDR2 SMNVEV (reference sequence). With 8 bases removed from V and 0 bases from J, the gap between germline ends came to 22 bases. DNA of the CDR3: TGTGCCAGCGGGCCCCGCCAAGGCCTCATCCCAACTAATGAAAAACTGTTTTTT. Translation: CASGPRQGLIPTNEKLFF.

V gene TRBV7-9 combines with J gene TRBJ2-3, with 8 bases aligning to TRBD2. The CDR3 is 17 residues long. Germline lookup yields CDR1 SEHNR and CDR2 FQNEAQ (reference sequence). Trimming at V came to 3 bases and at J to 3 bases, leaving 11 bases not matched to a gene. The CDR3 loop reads CASSFLSSGGDTDTQYF. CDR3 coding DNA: TGTGCCAGCAGCTTTCTTTCGAGCGGGGGAGATACAGATACGCAGTATTTT. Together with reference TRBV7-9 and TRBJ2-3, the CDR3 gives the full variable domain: DTGVSQNPRHKITKRGQNVTFRCDPISEHNRLYWYRQTLGQGPEFLTYFQNEAQLEKSRLLSDRFSAERPKGSFSTLEIQRTEQGDSAMYLCASSFLSSGGDTDTQYFGPGTRLTVL.

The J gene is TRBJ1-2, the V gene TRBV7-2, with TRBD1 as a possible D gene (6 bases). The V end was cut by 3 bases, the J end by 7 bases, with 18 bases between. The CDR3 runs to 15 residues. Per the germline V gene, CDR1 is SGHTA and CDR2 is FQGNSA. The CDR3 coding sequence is TGTGCCAGCAGCTTGTGGGTTACAGGGTCCGCTGGCTACACCTTC. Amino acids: CASSLWVTGSAGYTF.

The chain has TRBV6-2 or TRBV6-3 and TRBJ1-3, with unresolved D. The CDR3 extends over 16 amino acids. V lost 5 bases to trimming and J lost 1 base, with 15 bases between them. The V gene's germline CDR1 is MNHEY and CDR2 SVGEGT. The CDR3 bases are TGTGCCAGCAGTGCCCACGCGGGCCCATCTGGAAACACCATATATTTT. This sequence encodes CASSAHAGPSGNTIYF.

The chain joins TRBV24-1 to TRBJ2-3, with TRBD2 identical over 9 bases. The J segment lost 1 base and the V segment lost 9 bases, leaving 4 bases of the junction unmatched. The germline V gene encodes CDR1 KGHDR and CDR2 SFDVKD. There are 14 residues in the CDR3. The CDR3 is CATAAGGRTDTQYF. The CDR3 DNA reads TGTGCCACCGCGGCGGGGGGGCGCACAGATACGCAGTATTTT.

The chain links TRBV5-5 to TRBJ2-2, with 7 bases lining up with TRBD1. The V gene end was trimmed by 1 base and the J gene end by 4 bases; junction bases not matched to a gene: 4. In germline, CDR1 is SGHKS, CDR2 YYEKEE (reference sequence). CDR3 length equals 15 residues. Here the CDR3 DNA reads TGTGCCAGCAGCTTGACGGGACAGCTCACCGGGGAGCTGTTTTTT. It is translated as CASSLTGQLTGELFF.

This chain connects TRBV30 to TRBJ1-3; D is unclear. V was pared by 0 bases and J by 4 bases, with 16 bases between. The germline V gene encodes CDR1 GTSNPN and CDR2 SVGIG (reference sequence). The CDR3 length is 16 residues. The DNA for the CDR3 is TGTGCCTGGAGTGTACGGGGATTCCGACCAGGAAACACCATATATTTT. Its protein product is CAWSVRGFRPGNTIYF. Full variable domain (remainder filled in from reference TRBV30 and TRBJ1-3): SQTIHQWPATLVQPVGSPLSLECTVEGTSNPNLYWYRQAAGRGLQLLFYSVGIGQISSEVPQNLSASRPQDRQFILSSKKLLLSDSGFYLCAWSVRGFRPGNTIYFGEGSWLTVV.

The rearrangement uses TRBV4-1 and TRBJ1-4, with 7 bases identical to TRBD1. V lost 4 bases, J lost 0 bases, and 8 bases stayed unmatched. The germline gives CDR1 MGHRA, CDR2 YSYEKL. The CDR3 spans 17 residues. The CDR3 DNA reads TGCGCCAGCAGCCCAGGGGGGAGCCAATCAACTAATGAAAAACTGTTTTTT. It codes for CASSPGGSQSTNEKLFF.

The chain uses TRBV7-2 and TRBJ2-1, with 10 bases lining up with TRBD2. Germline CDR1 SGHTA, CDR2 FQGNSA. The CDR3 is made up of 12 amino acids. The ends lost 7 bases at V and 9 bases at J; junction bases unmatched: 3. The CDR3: CASTSGRGEQFF. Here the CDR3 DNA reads TGTGCCAGCACAAGCGGGAGGGGTGAGCAGTTCTTC.

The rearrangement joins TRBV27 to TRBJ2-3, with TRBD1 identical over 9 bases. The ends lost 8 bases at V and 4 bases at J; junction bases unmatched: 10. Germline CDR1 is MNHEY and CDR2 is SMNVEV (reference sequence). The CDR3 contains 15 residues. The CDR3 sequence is CASRRNRGRADTQYF. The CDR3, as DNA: TGTGCCAGCCGCCGAAACAGGGGGCGCGCAGATACGCAGTATTTT.

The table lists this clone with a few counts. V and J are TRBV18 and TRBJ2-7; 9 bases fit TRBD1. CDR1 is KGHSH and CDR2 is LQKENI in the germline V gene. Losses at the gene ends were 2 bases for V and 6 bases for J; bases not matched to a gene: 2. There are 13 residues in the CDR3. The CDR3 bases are TGTGCCAGCTCACCAGGGACAGGGCGCGAGCAGTACTTC. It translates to CASSPGTGREQYF.

The CDR3 DNA is TGTGCCAGCAGTCCTGAGGGCCGGCGGCGCGATCCTGAAGCTTTCTTT. It specifies CASSPEGRRRDPEAFF. The chain carries TRBV27 and TRBJ1-1; D uncertain. The CDR3 loop spans 16 amino acids. Germline assignment: CDR1 MNHEY and CDR2 SMNVEV (reference sequence). Trimming took off 5 bases at V and 6 bases at J, with 22 bases between the two ends.

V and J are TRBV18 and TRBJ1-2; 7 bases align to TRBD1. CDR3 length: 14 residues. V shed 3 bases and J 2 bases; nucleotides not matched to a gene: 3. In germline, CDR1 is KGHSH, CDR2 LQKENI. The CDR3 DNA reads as TGTGCCAGCTCACCTTCACAGGGGAACTATGGCTACACCTTC. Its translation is CASSPSQGNYGYTF.

This chain's CDR3 is CASSPTGTGIESPLHF. The CDR3 region has the DNA TGTGCCAGCAGCCCCACCGGGACAGGGATAGAATCACCCCTCCACTTT. This chain uses TRBV9 with TRBJ1-6; 9 nucleotides match TRBD1. Germline CDR1 is SGDLS and CDR2 is YYNGEE. There are 16 residues in the CDR3. V gave up 4 bases and J gave up 10 bases; unmatched junction bases: 12.

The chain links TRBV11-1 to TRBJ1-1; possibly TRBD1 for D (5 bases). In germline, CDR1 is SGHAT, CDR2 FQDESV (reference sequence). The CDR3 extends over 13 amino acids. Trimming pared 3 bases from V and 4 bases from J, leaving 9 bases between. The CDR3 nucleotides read TGTGCCAGCAGCTTGGTGGGGGGCACTGAAGCTTTCTTT. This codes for CASSLVGGTEAFF.

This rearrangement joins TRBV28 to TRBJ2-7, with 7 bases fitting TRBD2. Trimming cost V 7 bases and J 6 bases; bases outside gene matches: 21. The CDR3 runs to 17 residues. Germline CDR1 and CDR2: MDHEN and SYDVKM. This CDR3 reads CASIPSYLAEGLGEQYF. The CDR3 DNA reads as TGTGCCAGCATCCCCTCCTACCTAGCGGAGGGGCTCGGCGAGCAGTACTTC.

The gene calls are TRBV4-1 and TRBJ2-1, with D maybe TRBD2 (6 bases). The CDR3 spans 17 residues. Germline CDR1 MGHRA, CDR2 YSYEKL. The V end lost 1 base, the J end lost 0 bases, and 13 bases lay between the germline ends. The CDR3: CASSQAFGGSSYNEQFF. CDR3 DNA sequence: TGCGCCAGCAGCCAAGCCTTCGGGGGAAGCTCCTACAATGAGCAGTTCTTC.

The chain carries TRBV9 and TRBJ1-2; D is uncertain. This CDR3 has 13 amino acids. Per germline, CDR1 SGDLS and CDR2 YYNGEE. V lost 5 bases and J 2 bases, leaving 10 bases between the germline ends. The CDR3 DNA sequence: TGTGCCAGCAGTGTCGACGGGAACTATGGCTACACCTTC. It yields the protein CASSVDGNYGYTF.

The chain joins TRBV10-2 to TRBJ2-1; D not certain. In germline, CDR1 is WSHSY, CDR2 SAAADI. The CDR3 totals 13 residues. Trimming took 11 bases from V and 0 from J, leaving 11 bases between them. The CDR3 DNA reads TGCGCCGGAGCAGAGAGCTCCTACAATGAGCAGTTCTTC. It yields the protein CAGAESSYNEQFF.

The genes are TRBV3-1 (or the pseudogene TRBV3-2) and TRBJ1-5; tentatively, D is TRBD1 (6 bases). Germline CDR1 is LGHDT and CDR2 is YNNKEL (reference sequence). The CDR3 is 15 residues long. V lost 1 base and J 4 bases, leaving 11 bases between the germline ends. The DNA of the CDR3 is TGTGCCAGCAGCCAAGGTCGGACAGAAAATCAGCCCCAGCATTTT. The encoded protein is CASSQGRTENQPQHF.

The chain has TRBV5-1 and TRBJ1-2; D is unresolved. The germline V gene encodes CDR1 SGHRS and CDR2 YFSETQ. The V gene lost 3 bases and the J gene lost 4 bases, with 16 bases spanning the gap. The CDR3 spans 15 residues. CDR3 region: CASSSSGSGVYGYTF. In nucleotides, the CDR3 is TGCGCCAGCAGCTCTTCCGGGAGTGGAGTCTATGGCTACACCTTC.

CDR3: CASNTQGGSNTEAFF. The CDR3 DNA reads as TGCGCCAGCAATACCCAGGGCGGCTCGAACACTGAAGCTTTCTTT. The chain uses TRBV5-1 and TRBJ1-1; TRBD1 might be the D (5 bases). V lost 6 bases to trimming and J lost 1 base, with 16 bases between them. Germline V gene data show CDR1 as SGHRS and CDR2 as YFSETQ. This CDR3 contains 15 residues. Variable domain in full (rest from reference TRBV5-1 and TRBJ1-1): KAGVTQTPRYLIKTRGQQVTLSCSPISGHRSVSWYQQTPGQGLQFLFEYFSETQRNKGNFPGRFSGRQFSNSRSEMNVSTLELGDSALYLCASNTQGGSNTEAFFGQGTRLTVV.

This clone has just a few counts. This CDR3 is CASTLGRNRGTNYGYTF. The CDR3 nucleotides read TGTGCCAGCACCCTGGGCAGAAACAGGGGAACTAACTATGGCTACACCTTC. The V and J genes are TRBV11-3 and TRBJ1-2; 7 bases align to TRBD1. CDR1 is SGHNT, CDR2 YENEEA, per germline. There are 17 residues in the CDR3. The V segment lost 7 bases and the J segment 0 bases; nucleotides outside the gene matches: 14.